The clone carrying this T cell receptor beta chain was seen many times. Antigen specificity is unknown. Unique molecular identifiers were incorporated during preparation of the TCRbeta library. MiXCR, run by TCRdb on the PCR reads, gives a single entry per CDR3 protein. The sample holds 450,000 to 550,000 distinct CDR3 sequences; 10% to 12% are singletons and the top ten take approximately 14%. Germline CDR1 and CDR2: DFQATT and SNEGSKA (reference sequence). The J segment lost 9 bases and the V segment lost 2 bases, leaving 4 bases of the junction unmatched. This CDR3 region has 12 residues. The record originates from a study of T-cell reconstitution after alpha-beta-depleted transplantation in children. Study-wide points: Most T-cell counts and diversity one year after the transplant came from T cells that were newly produced.

The sample was PBMCs, mostly from graft donor cells, taken 180 days after TCRalphabeta/CD19-depleted stem cell transplant. J is TRBJ2-4 and V is TRBV20-1; 7 nucleotides agree with TRBD1. The origin of this receptor is a female patient younger than 10 who had a stem cell transplant for aplastic anemia, so the T cells may come from the graft donor. The CDR3 DNA is TGCAGTGCTAGATACAGGGGCGGCATTCAGTACTTC. Translated: CSARYRGGIQYF.